This TCR beta chain was identified in a study of OX40 agonist ivuxolimab in advanced cancers. As for the study in general: Patients were given ivuxolimab, an antibody that agonizes OX40 (CD134). Patients were 82.7% male with ages roughly 20 to 85, mean about 60.

The assay was immunoSEQ multiplex PCR, and TCRdb's table has in-frame clones only and misses some. The table records about 27,000 clones, about 86% of them present only once. Study-wide results and limits: Partial responders at 0.1-3.0 mg/kg had among the lowest clonal expansion.

Comments on this clone: As yet, its antigen is unknown.

The ends were cut back, 5 bases at V and 5 bases at J, with 6 bases in the middle. The CDR3 consists of 11 residues. Germline CDR1 and CDR2: SEHNR and FQNEAQ (reference sequence). The rearrangement joins TRBV7-9 to TRBJ2-5; D is ambiguous. The TCR sequence derives from an adult with an advanced solid tumor such as melanoma, head and neck, liver or kidney cancer. Material: CD4+ or CD8+ T cells sorted from blood, obtained in a trial of the OX40 agonist ivuxolimab. For the CDR3, the DNA is TGTGCCAGCAGCCCTGGGGAGACCCAGTACTTC. Residues: CASSPGETQYF. The whole variable domain, filled in from reference TRBV7-9 and TRBJ2-5, reads DTGVSQNPRHKITKRGQNVTFRCDPISEHNRLYWYRQTLGQGPEFLTYFQNEAQLEKSRLLSDRFSAERPKGSFSTLEIQRTEQGDSAMYLCASSPGETQYFGPGTRLLVL.